This TCR beta chain was obtained from a study of blood T cell repertoires in COVID-19. Whole-study context: Sites in the United States, Italy and Spain provided acute and convalescent COVID-19 samples. In each case, the material was cDNA or gDNA derived from T cells, B-cell-depleted T cells, or PBMCs.

Germline V gene sequence: CDR1 SGHTA, CDR2 FQGTGA. V was shortened by 5 bases and J by 8 bases, with 16 bases between the two germline ends. This CDR3 comprises 14 residues. Per the authors' pipeline: Estimation of nucleated cell counts relied on the amplification of reference gene primers. Method: immunoSEQ multiplex PCR; TCRdb's copy keeps in-frame clones and lacks some. V and J calls plus clone size are reproduced from that table; the DNA served to infer D and trimming. The table shows 55,000 to 90,000 clones, with roughly 86% occurring only once. V gene TRBV7-3 combines with J gene TRBJ2-1, with D unresolved. This TCR derives from a man aged 70 or older with active COVID-19. Material for sequencing was peripheral blood. The DNA of the CDR3 is TGTGCCAGCAGCCCTGGGCGCGCTGTCGATGAGCAGTTCTTC. It specifies CASSPGRAVDEQFF.